This TCR beta chain was identified in a study of identical twins. In the case of this clonotype: The antigen is undetermined.

In TCRdb, the 5' RACE reads were re-called with MiXCR into one record per CDR3 protein. Counted here are fewer than 250,000 distinct CDR3 sequences, 7.5% occurring once; the ten biggest clones make up about 2%. Whole-study findings and limits: Twins' surplus sharing was weaker for beta out-of-frame sequences.

The sample was also linked to a second study, of yellow fever vaccine responses in identical twins.

Sequencing was done on a sample of memory (CD45RO+) T cells sorted from blood. The TCR comes from a woman aged 18-29 years in good health.

The CDR3 DNA reads TGTGCCAGCAGCTTAGTGGGTTCAGGGAACGAGCAGTACTTC. It is translated as CASSLVGSGNEQYF. The V and J genes are TRBV7-9 and TRBJ2-7, with D maybe TRBD1 (5 bases). The ends were cut back, 1 base at V and 5 bases at J, with 12 bases in the middle. Germline-derived CDR1 and CDR2 are SEHNR and FQNEAQ (reference sequence). This CDR3 has 14 amino acids.